Each of the 22 T cell receptor beta chains below was sequenced from the same sample in a study of cytomegalovirus exposure and HLA in healthy donors. Primers: 60 Vbeta forward and 13 Jbeta reverse. Profiled with immunoSEQ multiplex PCR; TCRdb holds only in-frame clones, not every one. Of 150,000 to 200,000 clones listed, about 65% are singletons. Sequenced sample: PBMCs. The receptors shown here come from a woman between 18 and 29 years old in good health and CMV-seropositive.

The chain uses TRBV10-3 and TRBJ1-5; 8 bases fit TRBD1. The CDR3 contains 15 residues. Per germline, CDR1 ENHRY and CDR2 SYGVKD. With 2 bases clipped from V and 4 bases from J, the junction kept 4 bases outside the gene matches. CDR3 DNA sequence: TGTGCCATCAGTGAGGGTTACAGGGGGAATCAGCCCCAGCATTTT. This gives the protein CAISEGYRGNQPQHF.

The chain uses TRBV5-1 and TRBJ2-1; D perhaps matches TRBD2 (5 bases). Germline-derived CDR1 and CDR2 are SGHRS and YFSETQ. This CDR3 has 13 residues. V was cut by 1 base and J by 5 bases, with 7 bases left in between. In nucleotides, the CDR3 is TGCGCCAGCAGCTTGTCCGGGGACAATGAGCAGTTCTTC. Its translation is CASSLSGDNEQFF.

V is TRBV2 and J is TRBJ2-5, with 10 bases lining up with TRBD1. The germline CDR1 and CDR2 sequences are SNHLY and FYNNEI. The CDR3 consists of 15 residues. J gave up 4 bases and V 3 bases, and 5 bases lay outside the gene matches. CDR3 region: CASSEDGQGGETQYF. CDR3 in DNA: TGTGCCAGCAGTGAGGACGGACAGGGGGGAGAGACCCAGTACTTC.

V is TRBV2 and J is TRBJ1-5; perhaps TRBD1 as D (5 bases). The germline V and J ends were trimmed by 7 bases and 0 bases, with 10 bases remaining between them. Per germline, CDR1 SNHLY and CDR2 FYNNEI. The CDR3 has 14 amino acids. Written as DNA, the CDR3 is TGTGCCAGCACCACGACAGTTAGCAATCAGCCCCAGCATTTT. Its protein product is CASTTTVSNQPQHF.

The chain uses TRBV5-1 and TRBJ1-2; no definite D call. This CDR3 spans 12 amino acids. From germline, CDR1 is SGHRS and CDR2 YFSETQ. The ends were cut back, 4 bases at V and 4 bases at J, with 8 bases in the middle. The CDR3 loop reads CASSTDFYGYTF. CDR3 coding DNA: TGCGCCAGCAGCACAGATTTCTATGGCTACACCTTC.

V gene TRBV20-1 combines with J gene TRBJ1-2; tentative D call: TRBD1 (5 bases). The V end was cut by 3 bases, the J end by 14 bases, with 13 bases between. CDR1 and CDR2 (germline): DFQATT, SNEGSKA (reference sequence). The CDR3 has 10 amino acids. The DNA for the CDR3 is TGCAGTGCTAGTCGGCAGGGCTTGACCTTC. It codes for CSASRQGLTF.

This rearrangement joins TRBV6-5 to TRBJ2-1; 10 nucleotides line up with TRBD2. This CDR3 has 15 amino acids. Germline values: CDR1 MNHEY, CDR2 SVGAGI. Trimming at V came to 5 bases and at J to 1 base, leaving 2 bases not matched to a gene. The CDR3 loop is CASSLSGGSYNEQFF. In nucleotides, the CDR3 is TGTGCCAGCAGTCTTAGCGGGGGGTCCTACAATGAGCAGTTCTTC.

Only a few counts were recorded for this clone. This CDR3 reads CATAGQVTDTQYF. CDR3 nucleotides: TGTGCCACCGCGGGACAGGTCACAGATACGCAGTATTTT. The rearrangement uses TRBV18 and TRBJ2-3; the match to TRBD1 covers 8 bases. Germline CDR1 KGHSH, CDR2 LQKENI. The CDR3 runs 13 residues. Trimming cost V 10 bases and J 2 bases; bases outside gene matches: 5.

The chain links TRBV30 to TRBJ2-3; possible D gene TRBD2, 5 bases. Germline-derived CDR1 and CDR2 are GTSNPN and SVGIG (reference sequence). The CDR3 has 15 residues. V shed 2 bases and J shed 0 bases, with 12 bases lying between them. DNA of the CDR3: TGTGCCTGGAGTTTCGGCGGGCGTAGCACAGATACGCAGTATTTT. This translates into CAWSFGGRSTDTQYF. The variable domain in full, completed from reference TRBV30 and TRBJ2-3, reads SQTIHQWPATLVQPVGSPLSLECTVEGTSNPNLYWYRQAAGRGLQLLFYSVGIGQISSEVPQNLSASRPQDRQFILSSKKLLLSDSGFYLCAWSFGGRSTDTQYFGPGTRLTVL.

This clone was counted only a few times. The chain couples TRBV6-5 to TRBJ2-7, with a tentative D call TRBD2 (6 bases). Trimming shortened V by 0 bases and J by 0 bases, and 12 bases separated the two germline ends. Germline loops: CDR1 MNHEY, CDR2 SVGAGI. This CDR3 region has 16 residues. In DNA form, the CDR3 reads TGTGCCAGCAGTTACTCGATGGGGGGAGACTCCTACGAGCAGTACTTC. This gives the protein CASSYSMGGDSYEQYF.

V usage is TRBV27 and J usage is TRBJ1-2; 7 bases align to TRBD1. Germline V lookup: CDR1 MNHEY, CDR2 SMNVEV (reference sequence). V trimming: 5 bases; J trimming: 6 bases; junction bases outside the gene matches: 9. CDR3 length equals 14 residues. DNA for the CDR3: TGTGCCAGCAGTACCTTAAGACAGGGCGATGGCTACACCTTC. Translation: CASSTLRQGDGYTF.

The chain employs TRBV18 and TRBJ1-1; D not resolved. V was trimmed by 3 bases and J by 0 bases, leaving 5 bases between them. The CDR3 covers 13 residues. The V gene's germline CDR1 is KGHSH and CDR2 LQKENI. The CDR3 here is CASSPAVNTEAFF. CDR3 nucleotides: TGTGCCAGCTCACCGGCGGTGAACACTGAAGCTTTCTTT.

CDR3 sequence reads: CSAQGIDEQYF. DNA of the CDR3: TGCAGCGCACAGGGTATCGACGAGCAGTACTTC. The chain links TRBV29-1 to TRBJ2-5, with a tentative D call TRBD1 (6 bases). The end of the DNA aligns better with TRBJ2-7, so the J call may be wrong. Germline CDR1 SQVTM, CDR2 ANQGSEA. CDR3 length: 11 amino acids.

This clone has more than one count but fewer than ten. The rearrangement links TRBV25-1 to TRBJ1-2; a weak D match, TRBD1 (5 bases). This CDR3 has 13 residues. V was pared by 3 bases and J by 9 bases, with 14 bases between. In germline, CDR1 is MGHDK, CDR2 SYGVNS. The CDR3 DNA sequence: TGTGCCAGCAGTGACGGCAGGGTGCAGCGCTACACCTTC. This translates into CASSDGRVQRYTF.

The chain is built from TRBV5-6 and TRBJ2-3, with D maybe TRBD2 (6 bases). The germline CDR1 and CDR2 sequences are SGHDT and YYEEEE. This CDR3 region has 16 residues. V was cut by 1 base and J by 3 bases, with 15 bases left in between. CDR3 coding DNA: TGTGCCAGCAGCTTGTGGTGGGGCGGGGTAACAGATACGCAGTATTTT. Its protein product is CASSLWWGGVTDTQYF.

In its sample, this clone was seen once. The rearrangement joins TRBV6-6 to TRBJ2-1, with 11 bases matching TRBD2. This CDR3 is 15 amino acids long. Germline V lookup: CDR1 MNHNY, CDR2 SVGAGI (reference sequence). The trim removed 6 bases at V and 5 bases at J, leaving 6 bases unmatched. CDR3 in amino acids: CASRISGRGDNEQFF. Here the CDR3 DNA reads TGTGCCAGCAGAATTAGCGGGAGGGGAGACAATGAGCAGTTCTTC.

V is TRBV7-9 and J is TRBJ2-7, with TRBD2 matching 10 bases. Germline CDR1 is SEHNR and CDR2 is FQNEAQ (reference sequence). The junction had 2 bases not matched to a gene; V was cut back by 5 bases and J by 1 base. CDR3 size: 14 residues. The CDR3 spells CASSQTSGSYEQYF. The CDR3 DNA reads TGTGCCAGCAGCCAGACTAGCGGGTCCTACGAGCAGTACTTC.

This chain joins TRBV27 and TRBJ1-5; tentative D call: TRBD1 (6 bases). The CDR3 is made up of 16 amino acids. Trimming pared 6 bases from V and 6 bases from J, leaving 21 bases between. Germline CDR1 reads MNHEY; CDR2 reads SMNVEV (reference sequence). The chain's CDR3 is CASRGVRQVKGQPQHF. Written as DNA, the CDR3 is TGTGCCAGCAGGGGGGTCCGACAGGTAAAGGGTCAGCCCCAGCATTTT.

The chain carries TRBV18 and TRBJ2-3; 9 nucleotides match TRBD2. Germline V lookup: CDR1 KGHSH, CDR2 LQKENI. The CDR3 has 11 residues. In nucleotides, the CDR3 is TGTGTGGGCGGGAGGGTTTATACGCAGTATTTT. This sequence encodes CVGGRVYTQYF.

As for this clone: At one of its ends the junction is not consistent with the germline gene, which may arise from a read error. The gene calls are TRBV7-2 and TRBJ1-6; no reliable D call. Germline CDR1 reads SGHTA; CDR2 reads FQGNSA. CDR3 length: 16 residues. CDR3 amino acids: CASLPFPSSYNSPLHF. The DNA of the CDR3 is TGTGCCAGCCTTCCCTTCCCAAGCTCCTATAATTCCCCCCTCCACTTT.

V and J are TRBV7-2 and TRBJ1-1, with 7 bases matching TRBD1. Germline V CDR1 and CDR2: SGHTA, FQGNSA. CDR3 length equals 13 residues. The V segment lost 3 bases and the J segment 6 bases; nucleotides outside the gene matches: 4. CDR3 nucleotide sequence: TGTGCCAGCAGCTTGAGGGGGCTGGCTGAAGCTTTCTTT. Translating gives CASSLRGLAEAFF.

In this sample, this clone turned up a few times. The rearrangement links TRBV6-1 to TRBJ1-5; TRBD1 aligns across 7 bases. There are 17 residues in the CDR3. Germline loops: CDR1 MNHNS, CDR2 SASEGT. The trim removed 2 bases at V and 0 bases at J, leaving 7 bases unmatched. DNA for the CDR3: TGTGCCAGCAGTGAACGAACCGGGACAGATAGCAATCAGCCCCAGCATTTT. It yields the protein CASSERTGTDSNQPQHF.